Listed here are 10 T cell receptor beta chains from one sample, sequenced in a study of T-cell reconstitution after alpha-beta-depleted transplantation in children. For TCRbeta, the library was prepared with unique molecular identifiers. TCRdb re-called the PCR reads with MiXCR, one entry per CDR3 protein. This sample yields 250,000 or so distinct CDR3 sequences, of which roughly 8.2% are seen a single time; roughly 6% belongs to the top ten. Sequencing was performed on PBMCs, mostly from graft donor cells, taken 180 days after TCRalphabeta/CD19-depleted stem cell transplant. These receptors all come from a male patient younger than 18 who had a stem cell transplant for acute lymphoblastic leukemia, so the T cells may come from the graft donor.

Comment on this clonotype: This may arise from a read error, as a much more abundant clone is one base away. In nucleotides, the CDR3 is TGTGCCGGCAGCCGGGGGGAGCTGTTTTTT. This encodes CAGSRGELFF. The chain uses TRBV12-3 or TRBV12-4 and TRBJ2-2; no clear D. The CDR3 sequence is 10 residues long.

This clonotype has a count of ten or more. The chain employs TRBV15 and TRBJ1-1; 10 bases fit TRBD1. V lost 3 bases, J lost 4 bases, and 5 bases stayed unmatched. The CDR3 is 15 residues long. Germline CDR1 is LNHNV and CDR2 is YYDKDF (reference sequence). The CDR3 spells CATSSRQGAITEAFF. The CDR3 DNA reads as TGTGCCACCAGCAGTCGACAGGGGGCCATCACTGAAGCTTTCTTT.

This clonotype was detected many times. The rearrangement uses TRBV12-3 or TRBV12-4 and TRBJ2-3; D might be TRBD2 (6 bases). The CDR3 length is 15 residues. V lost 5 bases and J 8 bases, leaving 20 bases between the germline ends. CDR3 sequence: CASSPRDGLLTTQYF. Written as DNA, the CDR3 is TGTGCCAGCAGTCCGCGGGACGGACTTCTGACTACGCAGTATTTT.

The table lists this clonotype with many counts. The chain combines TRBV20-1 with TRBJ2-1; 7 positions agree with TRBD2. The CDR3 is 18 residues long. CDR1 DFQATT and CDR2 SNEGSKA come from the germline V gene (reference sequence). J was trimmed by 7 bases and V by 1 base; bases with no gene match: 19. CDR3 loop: CSARVPGLRLAGGNEQFF. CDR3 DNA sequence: TGCAGTGCTAGAGTTCCCGGGCTGAGACTAGCAGGAGGGAATGAGCAGTTCTTC.

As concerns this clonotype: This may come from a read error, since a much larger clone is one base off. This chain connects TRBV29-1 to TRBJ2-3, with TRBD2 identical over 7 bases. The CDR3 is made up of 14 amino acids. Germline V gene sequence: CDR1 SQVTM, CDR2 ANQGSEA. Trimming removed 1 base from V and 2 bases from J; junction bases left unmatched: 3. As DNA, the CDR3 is TGCAGCGTTGAAGGAGCGGGGTTCACAGATACGCAGTATTTT. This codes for CSVEGAGFTDTQYF.

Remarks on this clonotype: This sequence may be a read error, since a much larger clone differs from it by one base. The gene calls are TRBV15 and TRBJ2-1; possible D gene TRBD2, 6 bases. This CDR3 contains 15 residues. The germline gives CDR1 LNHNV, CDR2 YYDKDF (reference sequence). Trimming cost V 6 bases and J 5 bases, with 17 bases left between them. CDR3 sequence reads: CATSRTSGPDNEQFF. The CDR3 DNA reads TGTGCCACCAGTCGGACAAGCGGGCCAGACAATGAGCAGTTCTTC.

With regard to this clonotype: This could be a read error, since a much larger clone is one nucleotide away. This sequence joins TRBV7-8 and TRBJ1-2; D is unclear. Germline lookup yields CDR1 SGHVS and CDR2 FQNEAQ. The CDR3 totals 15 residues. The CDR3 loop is CAGSYSEASSYGYTF. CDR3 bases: TGTGCCGGCAGCTACTCCGAGGCCTCCAGCTATGGCTACACCTTC. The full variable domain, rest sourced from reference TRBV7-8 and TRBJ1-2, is GAGVSQSPRYKVAKRGQDVALRCDPISGHVSLFWYQQALGQGPEFLTYFQNEAQLDKSGLPSDRFFAERPEGSVSTLKIQRTQQEDSAVYLCAGSYSEASSYGYTFGSGTRLTVV.

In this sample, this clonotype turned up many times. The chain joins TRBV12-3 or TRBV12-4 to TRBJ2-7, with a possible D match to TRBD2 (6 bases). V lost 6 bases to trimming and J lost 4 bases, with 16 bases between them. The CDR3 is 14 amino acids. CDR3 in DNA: TGTGCCAGCAGCGGGCAGGGACTCGCGTACGAGCAGTACTTC. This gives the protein CASSGQGLAYEQYF.

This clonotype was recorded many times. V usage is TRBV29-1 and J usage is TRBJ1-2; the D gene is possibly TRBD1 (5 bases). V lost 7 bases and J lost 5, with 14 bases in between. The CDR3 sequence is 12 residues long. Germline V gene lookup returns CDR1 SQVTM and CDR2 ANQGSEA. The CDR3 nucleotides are TGCAGCGCCTTGACCGGGACTTATGGCTACACCTTC. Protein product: CSALTGTYGYTF.

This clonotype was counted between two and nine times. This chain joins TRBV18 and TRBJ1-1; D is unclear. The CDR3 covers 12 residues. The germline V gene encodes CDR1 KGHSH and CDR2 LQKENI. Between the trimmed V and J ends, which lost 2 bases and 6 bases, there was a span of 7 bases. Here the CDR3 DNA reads TGTGCCAGCTCACCAAGTGGGGCTGAAGCTTTCTTT. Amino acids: CASSPSGAEAFF.